Listed below are T cell receptor beta chains from one sample, sequenced in a study of technical replicates of blood from several donors. Data came from immunoSEQ multiplex PCR; TCRdb stores just in-frame clones and leaves some out. Among about 74,000 clones listed, 95% were seen once. Material: T cells isolated from PBMCs. These receptors originate from a human donor in good health. The CDR3 runs from the conserved cysteine through the conserved F or W. A D gene is named only where the DNA matches it firmly. Only part of the rows carry a size: once, few, many, or a class if the clone is expanded.

>NA|NA|TRBJ2-2|TRBV15
CATSSRDTNTGELFF
TGTGCCACCAGCAGCCGGGACACAAACACCGGGGAGCTGTTTTTT
>TRBD1|NA|TRBJ2-1|TRBV13
CASSGTASSYNEQFF
TGTGCCAGCAGCGGGACAGCGAGCTCCTACAATGAGCAGTTCTTC
>NA|NA|TRBJ2-7|TRBV7-9
CASSLTDISYEQYF
TGTGCCAGCAGCTTAACGGACATCTCCTACGAGCAGTACTTC
>NA|NA|TRBJ2-7|TRBV4-2
CASSLYEGVSYEQYF
TGTGCCAGCAGCCTTTATGAGGGAGTGAGCTACGAGCAGTACTTC
>TRBD1|NA|TRBJ2-3|TRBV19
CASSPGQGSDTQYF
TGTGCCAGCTCCCCGGGACAGGGGTCCGATACGCAGTATTTT
>NA|NA|TRBJ1-3|TRBV5-6
CASSLYRLLSGNTIYF
TGTGCCAGCAGCTTGTACAGGCTACTCTCTGGAAACACCATATATTTT
>NA|NA|TRBJ2-1|TRBV19
CASSIAGKHNEQFF
TGTGCCAGTAGTATTGCCGGGAAACACAATGAGCAGTTCTTC
>NA|NA|TRBJ2-4|TRBV4-2
CASSQRTALAKNIQYF
TGTGCCAGCAGCCAAAGGACAGCCCTAGCCAAAAACATTCAGTACTTC
>NA|NA|TRBJ1-4|TRBV9
CASSGDLLEKLFF
TGTGCCAGCAGCGGAGATCTCCTTGAAAAACTGTTTTTT
>NA|NA|TRBJ1-2|TRBV5-1
CASSFPQGWGYTF
TGCGCCAGCAGCTTTCCACAGGGATGGGGCTACACCTTC
>TRBD2|once|TRBJ2-3|TRBV11-3
CASSLDRGRGTQYF
TGTGCCAGCAGCTTAGATCGGGGGAGGGGTACGCAGTATTTT